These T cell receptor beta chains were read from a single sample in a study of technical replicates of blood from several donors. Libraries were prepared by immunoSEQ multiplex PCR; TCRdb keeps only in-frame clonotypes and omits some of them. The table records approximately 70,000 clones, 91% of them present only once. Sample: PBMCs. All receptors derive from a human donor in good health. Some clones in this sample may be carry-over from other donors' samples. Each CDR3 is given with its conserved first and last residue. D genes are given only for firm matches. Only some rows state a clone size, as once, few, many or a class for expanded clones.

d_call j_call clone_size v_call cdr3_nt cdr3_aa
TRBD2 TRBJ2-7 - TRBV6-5 TGTGCCAGCAGTTTGACTAGCGACCCTGGCTACGAGCAGTACTTC CASSLTSDPGYEQYF
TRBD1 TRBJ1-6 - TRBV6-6 TGTGCCAGCAGTAAACAGGGGTCCTATAATTCACCCCTCCACTTT CASSKQGSYNSPLHF
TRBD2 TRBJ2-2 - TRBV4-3 TGCGCCAGCAGCCAAGCGGGACTAGCGGGAGTGGGGACCGGGGAGCTGTTTTTT CASSQAGLAGVGTGELFF
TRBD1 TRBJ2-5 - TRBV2 TGTGCCAGCAGCCCTGCACAGGGGGCGAGCGTCCTAGAGACCCAGTACTTC CASSPAQGASVLETQYF
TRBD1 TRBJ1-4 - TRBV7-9 TGTGCCAGCAGCTTACAGGGACAGGGCAATGAAAAACTGTTTTTT CASSLQGQGNEKLFF
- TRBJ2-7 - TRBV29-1 TGCAGCGTCCGCACAAATACCTACGAGCAGTACTTC CSVRTNTYEQYF
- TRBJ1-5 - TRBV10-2 TGCGCCAGCAGTGAGTTTAATAGCAATCAGCCCCAGCATTTT CASSEFNSNQPQHF
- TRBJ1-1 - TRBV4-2 TGTGCCAGCAGCCAAGAAGGAGTGAACACTGAAGCTTTCTTT CASSQEGVNTEAFF
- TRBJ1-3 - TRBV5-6 TGTGCCAGCAGCTTTGAGGTAAATCCTGGAAACACCATATATTTT CASSFEVNPGNTIYF
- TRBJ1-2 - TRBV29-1 TGCAGCGTTTTCGACAGGACCTTAGCTAACTATGGCTACACCTTC CSVFDRTLANYGYTF
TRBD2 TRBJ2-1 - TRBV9 TGTGCCAGCAGCGTAGGACTAGCGGGGGGAAGGTACAATGAGCAGTTCTTC CASSVGLAGGRYNEQFF
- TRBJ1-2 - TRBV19 TGTGCCAGTAGTATATCCGGGTTTCGGGACTATGGCTACACCTTC CASSISGFRDYGYTF
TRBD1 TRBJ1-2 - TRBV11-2 TGTGCCAGCAGCTTGGGAATCCGACAGGGGGTTAACTATGGCTACACCTTC CASSLGIRQGVNYGYTF
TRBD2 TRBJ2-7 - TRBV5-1 TGCGCCAGCAGCTTGAAGTTGGGACTAGCGTACGAGCAGTACTTC CASSLKLGLAYEQYF
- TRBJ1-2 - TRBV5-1 TGCGCCAGCCGTAAGGACTCCCAGGGAGGCTATGGCTACACCTTC CASRKDSQGGYGYTF
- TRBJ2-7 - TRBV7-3 TGTGCCAGCAGCCCCGAAGCAGGCAGGGCCCACGAGCAGTACTTC CASSPEAGRAHEQYF
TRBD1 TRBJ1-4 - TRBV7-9 TGTGCCAGCAGCCCACGGGAGGGACAGACTAATGAAAAACTGTTTTTT CASSPREGQTNEKLFF
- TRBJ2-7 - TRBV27 TGTGCCAGCAGTTTGGGGCCGATAAACTACGAGCAGTACTTC CASSLGPINYEQYF
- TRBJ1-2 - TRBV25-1 TGTGCCAGCAGTGCCCCCTGGCACTATGGCTACACCTTC CASSAPWHYGYTF
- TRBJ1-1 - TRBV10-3 TGTGCCATCAGTGAGTCGCAGCGGGGGGACACTGAAGCTTTCTTT CAISESQRGDTEAFF
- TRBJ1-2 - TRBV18 TGTGCCAGCTCACCTCGCTCAGGGGACTATGGCTACACCTTC CASSPRSGDYGYTF
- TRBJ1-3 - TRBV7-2 TGTGCCACCTGGGAGGGGGGAACTGGAAACACCATATATTTT CATWEGGTGNTIYF
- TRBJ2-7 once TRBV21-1 TGTGCCAGCAGCAAAGCGGGCCTCGCGGGGTACGAGCAGTACTTC CASSKAGLAGYEQYF
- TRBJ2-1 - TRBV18 TGTGCCAGCTCACCACGGGTGGCCGGGAGTAGTACCTACAATGAGCAGTTCTTC CASSPRVAGSSTYNEQFF
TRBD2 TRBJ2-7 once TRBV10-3 TGTGCCATCACCGCGACTAGCGGAGCCTACGAGCAGTACTTC CAITATSGAYEQYF
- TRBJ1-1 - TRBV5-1 TGCGCCAGCAGCTTGCTCAGGGCGAGGAACACTGAAGCTTTCTTT CASSLLRARNTEAFF
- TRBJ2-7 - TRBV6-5 TGTGCCAGTTCCTCTGGGGACTGGTTAATCGAGCAGTACTTC CASSSGDWLIEQYF